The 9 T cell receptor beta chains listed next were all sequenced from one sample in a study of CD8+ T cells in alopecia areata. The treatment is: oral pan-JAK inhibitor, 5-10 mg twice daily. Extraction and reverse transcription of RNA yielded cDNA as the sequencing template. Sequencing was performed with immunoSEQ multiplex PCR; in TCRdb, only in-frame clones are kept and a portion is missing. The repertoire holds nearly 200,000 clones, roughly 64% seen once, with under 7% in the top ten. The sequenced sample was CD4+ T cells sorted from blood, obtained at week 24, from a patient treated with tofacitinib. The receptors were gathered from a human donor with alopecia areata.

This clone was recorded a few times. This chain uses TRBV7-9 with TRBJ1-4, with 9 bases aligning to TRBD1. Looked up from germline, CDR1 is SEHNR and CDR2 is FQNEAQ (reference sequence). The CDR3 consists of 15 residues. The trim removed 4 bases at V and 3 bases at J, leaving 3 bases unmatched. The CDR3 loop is CASSSNRGPNEKLFF. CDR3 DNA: TGTGCCAGCAGCTCCAACAGGGGGCCTAATGAAAAACTGTTTTTT.

The DNA of the CDR3 is TGTGCCAGCAGTCCCGACGCCACCTCCTACGAGCAGTACTTC. Translated: CASSPDATSYEQYF. V is TRBV2 and J is TRBJ2-7; no firm D call. Germline lookup yields CDR1 SNHLY and CDR2 FYNNEI. The CDR3 totals 14 residues. The ends were cut back, 5 bases at V and 0 bases at J, with 11 bases in the middle.

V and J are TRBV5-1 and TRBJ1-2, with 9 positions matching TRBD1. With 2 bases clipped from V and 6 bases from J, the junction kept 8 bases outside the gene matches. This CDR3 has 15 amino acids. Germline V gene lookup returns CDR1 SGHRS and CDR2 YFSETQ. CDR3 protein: CASSLGGTGYDGYTF. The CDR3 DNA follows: TGCGCCAGCAGCTTAGGCGGGACAGGGTATGATGGCTACACCTTC. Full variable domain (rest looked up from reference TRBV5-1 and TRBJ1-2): KAGVTQTPRYLIKTRGQQVTLSCSPISGHRSVSWYQQTPGQGLQFLFEYFSETQRNKGNFPGRFSGRQFSNSRSEMNVSTLELGDSALYLCASSLGGTGYDGYTFGSGTRLTVV.

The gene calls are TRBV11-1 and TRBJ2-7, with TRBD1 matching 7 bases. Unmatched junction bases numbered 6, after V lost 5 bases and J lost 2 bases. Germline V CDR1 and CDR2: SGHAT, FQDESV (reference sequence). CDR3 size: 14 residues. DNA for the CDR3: TGTGCCAGCAGCCTGGCAGGGGGACCCTACGAGCAGTACTTC. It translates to CASSLAGGPYEQYF.

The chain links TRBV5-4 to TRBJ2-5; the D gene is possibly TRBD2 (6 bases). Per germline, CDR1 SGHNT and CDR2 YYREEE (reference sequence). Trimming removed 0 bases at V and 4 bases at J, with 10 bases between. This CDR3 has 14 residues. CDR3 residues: CASSLGGVGETQYF. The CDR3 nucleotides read TGTGCCAGCAGCTTGGGCGGGGTGGGAGAGACCCAGTACTTC. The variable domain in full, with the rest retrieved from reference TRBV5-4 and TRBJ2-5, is ETGVTQSPTHLIKTRGQQVTLRCSSQSGHNTVSWYQQALGQGPQFIFQYYREEENGRGNFPPRFSGLQFPNYSSELNVNALELDDSALYLCASSLGGVGETQYFGPGTRLLVL.

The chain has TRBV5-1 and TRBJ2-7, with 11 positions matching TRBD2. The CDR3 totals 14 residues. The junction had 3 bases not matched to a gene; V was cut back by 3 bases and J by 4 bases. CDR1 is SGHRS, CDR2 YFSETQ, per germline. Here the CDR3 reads CASSSTSGVYEQYF. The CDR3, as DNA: TGCGCCAGCAGCTCGACTAGCGGGGTATACGAGCAGTACTTC.

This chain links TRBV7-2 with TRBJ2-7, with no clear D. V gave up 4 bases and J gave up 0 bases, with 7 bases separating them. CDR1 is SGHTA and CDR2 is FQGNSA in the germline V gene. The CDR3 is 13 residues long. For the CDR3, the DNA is TGTGCCAGCAGCTACTTCCCCTCCTACGAGCAGTACTTC. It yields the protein CASSYFPSYEQYF.

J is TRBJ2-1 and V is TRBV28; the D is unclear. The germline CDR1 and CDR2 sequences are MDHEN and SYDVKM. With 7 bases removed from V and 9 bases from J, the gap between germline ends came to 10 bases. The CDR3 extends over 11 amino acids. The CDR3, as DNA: TGTGCCAGCAAGGACCGCACTGAGCAGTTCTTC. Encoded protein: CASKDRTEQFF.

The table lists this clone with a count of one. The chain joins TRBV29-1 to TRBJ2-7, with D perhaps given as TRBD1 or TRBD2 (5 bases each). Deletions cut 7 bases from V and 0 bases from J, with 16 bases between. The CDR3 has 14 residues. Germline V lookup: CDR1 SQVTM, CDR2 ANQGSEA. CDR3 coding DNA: TGCAGCGCGCGATACGGGACGTCCTCCTACGAGCAGTACTTC. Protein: CSARYGTSSYEQYF.